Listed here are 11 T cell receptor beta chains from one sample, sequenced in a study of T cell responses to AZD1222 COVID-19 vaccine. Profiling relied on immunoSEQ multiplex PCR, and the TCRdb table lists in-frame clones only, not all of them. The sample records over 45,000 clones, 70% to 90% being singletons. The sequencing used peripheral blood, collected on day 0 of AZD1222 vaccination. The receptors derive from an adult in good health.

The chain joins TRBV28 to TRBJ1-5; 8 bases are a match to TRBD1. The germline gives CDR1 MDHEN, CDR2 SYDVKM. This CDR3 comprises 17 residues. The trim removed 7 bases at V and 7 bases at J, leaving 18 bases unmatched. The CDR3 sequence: CASTLRTGRRVDQPQHF. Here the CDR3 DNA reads TGTGCCAGCACCCTTAGGACAGGGCGGCGGGTGGACCAGCCCCAGCATTTT.

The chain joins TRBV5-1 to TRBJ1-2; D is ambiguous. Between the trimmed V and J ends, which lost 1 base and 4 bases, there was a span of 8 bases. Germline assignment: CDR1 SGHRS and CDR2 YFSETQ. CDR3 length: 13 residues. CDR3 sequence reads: CASSLNRIYGYTF. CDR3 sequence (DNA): TGCGCCAGCAGCTTGAACCGTATCTATGGCTACACCTTC.

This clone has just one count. CDR3 sequence: CASSQDRVFGYTF. The CDR3 bases are TGTGCCAGCAGCCAAGACAGGGTCTTTGGCTACACCTTC. The rearrangement uses TRBV11-2 and TRBJ1-2; TRBD1 matches 7 bases. Germline CDR1 SGHAT, CDR2 FQNNGV. The CDR3 totals 13 residues. With V trimmed by 5 bases and J by 7 bases, 7 bases remained unmatched.

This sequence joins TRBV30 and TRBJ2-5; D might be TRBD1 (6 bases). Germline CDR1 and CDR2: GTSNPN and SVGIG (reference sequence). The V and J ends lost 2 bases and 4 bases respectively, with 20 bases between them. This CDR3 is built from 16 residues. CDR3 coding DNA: TGTGCCTGGAGTAGTAAATTTGGGACAAGGTTAGAGACCCAGTACTTC. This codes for CAWSSKFGTRLETQYF.

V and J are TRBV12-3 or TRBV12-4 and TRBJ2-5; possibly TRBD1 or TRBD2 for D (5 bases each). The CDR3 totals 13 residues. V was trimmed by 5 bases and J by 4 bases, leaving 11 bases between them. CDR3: CASSPGTPETQYF. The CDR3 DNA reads TGTGCCAGCAGTCCCGGGACCCCAGAGACCCAGTACTTC.

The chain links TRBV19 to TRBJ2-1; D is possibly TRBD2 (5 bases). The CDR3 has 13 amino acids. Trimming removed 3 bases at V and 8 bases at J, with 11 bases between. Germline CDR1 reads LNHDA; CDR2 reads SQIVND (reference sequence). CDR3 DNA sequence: TGTGCCAGTAGTATCGGGATGTACGATGAGCAGTTCTTC. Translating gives CASSIGMYDEQFF.

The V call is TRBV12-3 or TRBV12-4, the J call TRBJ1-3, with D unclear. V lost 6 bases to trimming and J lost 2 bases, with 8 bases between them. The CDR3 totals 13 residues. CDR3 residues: CASRGLAGNTIYF. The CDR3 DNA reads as TGTGCCAGCAGGGGGTTAGCTGGAAACACCATATATTTT.

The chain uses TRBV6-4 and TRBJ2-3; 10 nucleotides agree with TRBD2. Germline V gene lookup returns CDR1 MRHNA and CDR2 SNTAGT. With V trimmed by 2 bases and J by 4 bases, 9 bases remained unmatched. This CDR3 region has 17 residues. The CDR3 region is CASSDERLAGDSDTQYF. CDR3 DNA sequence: TGTGCCAGCAGTGACGAGCGGCTAGCGGGAGATTCAGATACGCAGTATTTT.

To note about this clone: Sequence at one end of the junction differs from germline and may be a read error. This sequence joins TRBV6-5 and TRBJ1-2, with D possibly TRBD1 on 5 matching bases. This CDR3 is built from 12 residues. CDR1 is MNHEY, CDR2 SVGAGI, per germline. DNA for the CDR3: TGTGCCAGCCACAGAACGGGCGCAGAGGGGTCGTTC. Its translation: CASHRTGAEGSF.

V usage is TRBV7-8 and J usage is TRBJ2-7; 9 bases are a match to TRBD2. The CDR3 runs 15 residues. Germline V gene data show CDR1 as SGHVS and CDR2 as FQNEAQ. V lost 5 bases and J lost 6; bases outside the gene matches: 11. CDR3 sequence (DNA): TGTGCCAGCAGCCCCGGCGGGAGGGCGGCGCTCGAGCAGTACTTC. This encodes CASSPGGRAALEQYF. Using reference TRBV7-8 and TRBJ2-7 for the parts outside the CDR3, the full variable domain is GAGVSQSPRYKVAKRGQDVALRCDPISGHVSLFWYQQALGQGPEFLTYFQNEAQLDKSGLPSDRFFAERPEGSVSTLKIQRTQQEDSAVYLCASSPGGRAALEQYFGPGTRLTVT.

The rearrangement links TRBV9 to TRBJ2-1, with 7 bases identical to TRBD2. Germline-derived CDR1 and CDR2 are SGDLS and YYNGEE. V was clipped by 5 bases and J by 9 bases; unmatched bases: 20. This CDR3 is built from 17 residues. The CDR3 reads CASSTTRGSGPVGEQFF. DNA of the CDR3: TGTGCCAGCAGTACCACCCGGGGTAGCGGGCCCGTGGGTGAGCAGTTCTTC.